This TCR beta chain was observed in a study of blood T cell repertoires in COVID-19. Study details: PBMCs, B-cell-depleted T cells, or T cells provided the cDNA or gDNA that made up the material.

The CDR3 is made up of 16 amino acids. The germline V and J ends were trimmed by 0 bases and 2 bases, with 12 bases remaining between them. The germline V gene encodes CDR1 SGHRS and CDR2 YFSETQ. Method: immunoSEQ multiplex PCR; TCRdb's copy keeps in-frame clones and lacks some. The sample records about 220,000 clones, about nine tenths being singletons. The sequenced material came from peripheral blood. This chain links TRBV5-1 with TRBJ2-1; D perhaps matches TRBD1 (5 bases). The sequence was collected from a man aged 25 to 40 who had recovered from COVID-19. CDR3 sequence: CASSLVHRRTYNEQFF. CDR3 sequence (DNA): TGCGCCAGCAGCTTGGTTCACAGGAGAACCTACAATGAGCAGTTCTTC. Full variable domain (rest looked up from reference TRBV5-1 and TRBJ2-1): KAGVTQTPRYLIKTRGQQVTLSCSPISGHRSVSWYQQTPGQGLQFLFEYFSETQRNKGNFPGRFSGRQFSNSRSEMNVSTLELGDSALYLCASSLVHRRTYNEQFFGPGTRLTVL.